This T cell receptor (beta chain) derives from a study of T cells in Graves' hyperthyroidism and ophthalmopathy. Trimming cost V 6 bases and J 4 bases, with 12 bases left between them. The CDR3 runs to 14 residues. This clonotype was detected ten times or more. Authors of the study amplified TCR beta CDR3 regions from RNA transcripts. The HTBI set primed first-round TCR CDR3 RT-PCR. TCRdb recomputed calls from the multiplex PCR reads with MiXCR, one row per CDR3 protein. This sample has 300,000 to 450,000 distinct CDR3 sequences; roughly 14% occur once, and the top ten carry roughly 9.6%. The sample consisted of blood. The clonotype comes from a woman aged 55-69 years with Graves' hyperthyroidism. This chain links TRBV12-3 or TRBV12-4 with TRBJ2-2; the D gene is possibly TRBD1 (5 bases). CDR3 coding DNA: TGTGCCAGCAGAACAGGTTCGGGCACCGGGGAGCTGTTTTTT. Protein product: CASRTGSGTGELFF.